These T cell receptor beta chains were read from a single sample in a study of low-dose radiotherapy and immunotherapy resistance in tumors. MiXCR, run by TCRdb on the reads, gives a single entry per CDR3 protein. The profile shows 100,000 or so distinct CDR3 sequences, 9.4% of them singletons. The specimen was PBMCs, collected before treatment. The receptors here all came from a male donor with prostate cancer. Each CDR3 is given with its conserved first and last residue. D genes are given only for firm matches. Clone sizes are shown as once, few, many or a size class.

d_gene	abundance	v_gene	j_gene	CDR3aa	CDR3nt
TRBD1	many	TRBV6-5	TRBJ2-7	CASSYAGTGTYEQYF	TGTGCCAGCAGTTACGCCGGGACAGGGACCTACGAGCAGTACTTC
-	few	TRBV12-3/TRBV12-4	TRBJ1-2	CASSSLLALDYTF	TGTGCCAGCAGTTCCCTATTAGCCCTAGACTACACCTTC
-	many	TRBV24-1	TRBJ2-3	CATSDFGRDTDTQYF	TGTGCCACCAGTGATTTCGGCAGAGACACAGATACGCAGTATTTT
-	many	TRBV9	TRBJ2-2	CASSAGNANTGELFF	TGTGCCAGCAGCGCTGGGAACGCGAACACCGGGGAGCTGTTTTTT
-	many	TRBV28	TRBJ2-2	CASILGGLSGELFF	TGTGCCAGCATTCTGGGGGGCTTGAGCGGGGAGCTGTTTTTT
-	many	TRBV12-3/TRBV12-4	TRBJ2-2	CASSLVPSNTGELFF	TGTGCCAGCAGTTTGGTACCGTCGAACACCGGGGAGCTGTTTTTT
-	many	TRBV9	TRBJ2-2	CASSVAASAGELFF	TGTGCCAGCAGCGTAGCGGCCAGCGCCGGGGAGCTGTTTTTT
-	many	TRBV21-1	TRBJ2-4	CASSKGGGRGKNIQYF	TGTGCCAGCAGCAAAGGGGGCGGGAGGGGCAAAAACATTCAGTACTTC
-	few	TRBV27	TRBJ2-1	CASSLSSSHNEQFF	TGTGCCAGCAGTTTATCATCTTCCCACAATGAGCAGTTCTTC
-	many	TRBV30	TRBJ2-7	CAWSPLVGEQYF	TGTGCCTGGAGTCCCCTGGTGGGCGAGCAGTACTTC
TRBD1	many	TRBV4-3	TRBJ2-1	CASSQETGGLYNEQFF	TGCGCCAGCAGCCAGGAGACAGGGGGCCTATACAATGAGCAGTTCTTC
TRBD2	many	TRBV18	TRBJ2-7	CASSPNQVLAGEGEQYF	TGTGCCAGCTCACCGAACCAGGTTCTAGCGGGAGAGGGCGAGCAGTACTTC